This T cell receptor (beta chain) was sequenced during a study of blood T cells in healthy people across ages. Study-wide results and caveats: Long-lived donors had more naive CD4+ cells and higher diversity than aged donors.

A second PCR, run for about 7 to 11 cycles, used a sample-barcoded 5' primer plus a J-beta primer mix. Researchers report that a template-switch adaptor with 12 random nucleotides tagged each cDNA molecule. Sequencing recovered at least 2.5 million CDR3-containing paired-end reads from each sample. Using its own MiXCR run on the 5' RACE reads, TCRdb lists one record per CDR3 protein. Of some 1.5 million distinct CDR3 sequences listed, roughly 30% are singletons. V lost 9 bases, J lost 8 bases, and 23 bases lay in between. In germline, CDR1 is SEHNR, CDR2 FQNEAQ (reference sequence). The CDR3 is 15 residues long. Turning to this clonotype: Antigen: not known.

The source material was blood. This TCR was sampled from a woman under 40 in good health. The V gene is TRBV7-9, the J gene TRBJ2-1; D gene uncertain. This CDR3 is CASSINSPAEHEQFF. The CDR3 DNA is TGTGCCAGTAGCATAAACTCCCCGGCCGAGCATGAGCAGTTCTTC.